The rows below give T cell receptor beta chains drawn from one sample of a study of blood T cell repertoires in COVID-19. Sequencing was performed with immunoSEQ multiplex PCR; in TCRdb, only in-frame clones are kept and a portion is missing. The sample consists of 150,000 to 200,000 clones, 65% to 85% of them appearing once. Sequencing was carried out using peripheral blood. These receptors were taken from a woman in her seventies who had recovered from COVID-19. The CDR3 runs from the conserved cysteine through the conserved F or W. Each record gives: D gene, clone size, J gene, V gene, CDR3 DNA, CDR3 protein. A D gene is named only where the DNA matches it firmly. Clone size is not always given. Where it is, it says once, few, many or a class for expanded clones.

TRBD1 | . | TRBJ2-2 | TRBV7-9 | TGTGCCAGCAGCCCCAGGGGGACCGGGGAGCTGTTTTTT | CASSPRGTGELFF
TRBD1 | . | TRBJ1-2 | TRBV6-5 | TGTGCCAGCACAGGGGGACAGGGGGCCTATGGCTACACCTTC | CASTGGQGAYGYTF
. | . | TRBJ2-7 | TRBV28 | TGTGCCAGCAGTTTAGGTAGAGGCGAGCAGTACTTC | CASSLGRGEQYF
. | . | TRBJ1-5 | TRBV27 | TGTGCCAGCAGTTTAGGTCCAGTTTATAGCAATCAGCCCCAGCATTTT | CASSLGPVYSNQPQHF
. | . | TRBJ1-2 | TRBV5-1 | TGCGCCAGCACCCGGGGGGCCCCCCGGCCGGACGGCTACACCTTC | CASTRGAPRPDGYTF
. | . | TRBJ2-2 | TRBV6-5 | TGTGCCAGCAATCGAAACAGGGCGGTCGGGGAGCTGTTTTTT | CASNRNRAVGELFF
. | few | TRBJ2-3 | TRBV10-1 | TGCGCCAGCACCCGTTTGGCTCAGACTAGCACAGATACGCAGTATTTT | CASTRLAQTSTDTQYF
. | . | TRBJ2-2 | TRBV18 | TGTGCCAGCTCCCCCGGGTGGCCCACCGGGGAGCTGTTTTTT | CASSPGWPTGELFF
. | once | TRBJ2-5 | TRBV7-3 | TGTGCCAGCAGCCCCAATACAGTCAGGGAGACCCAGTACTTC | CASSPNTVRETQYF
. | once | TRBJ1-5 | TRBV19 | TGTGCCAGTAGTCCCGGACAGCGAAATCAGCCCCAGCATTTT | CASSPGQRNQPQHF
. | . | TRBJ1-2 | TRBV5-1 | TGCGCCAGCAGCCCGAGGACTTCTAACTATGGCTACACCTTC | CASSPRTSNYGYTF
TRBD1 | . | TRBJ2-7 | TRBV30 | TGTGCCTGGAAGCAGGGGGTCTACGAGCAGTACTTC | CAWKQGVYEQYF
. | . | TRBJ2-2 | TRBV2 | TGTGCCAGCAGGCAGAGGGAAGTCGGGGAGCTGTTTTTT | CASRQREVGELFF